The clone carrying this T cell receptor (beta chain) was detected many times. No antigen is known for it. The data belong to a study of CD8+CD57+ T cells in acquired aplastic anemia. Study as a whole: When averaged, DNA from sorted CD4+ and CD8+ cells came to approximately 3.2 ug. Healthy donors yielded roughly 9.8 million CD4+ cell reads on average. Regarding the study as a whole: Patients and controls were not found to differ significantly in CD8+ Simpson's diversity. Shared by patients and controls, some 29 CD8+ CDR3s were abundant in patients.

Trimming took off 4 bases at V and 7 bases at J, with 20 bases between the two ends. The CDR3 is 15 residues long. Germline CDR1 SGHRS, CDR2 YFSETQ. For CDR3 and TCR beta VDJ profiling, genomic DNA was the template used. TCRdb re-called the reads with MiXCR, one entry per CDR3 protein. The data contain over 150,000 distinct CDR3 sequences, roughly half of them seen just once; the ten biggest clones take up roughly 15%. The receptor's source is a human donor in good health, serving as a control. The chain couples TRBV5-1 to TRBJ1-1; D is possibly TRBD1 (6 bases). Input material: sorted CD4+, CD8+, or CD8+CD57+ T cells (not recorded which) from PBMCs. The CDR3 DNA reads as TGCGCCAGCAGCCCATGGGGGGCGGAGGGGGTTGAAGCTTTCTTT. This sequence encodes CASSPWGAEGVEAFF.